The subject of this entry is one TCR beta chain. The target antigen is unknown. This entry belongs to a study of blood T cells in healthy people across ages. Using a J-beta primer mix together with a sample-barcoded 5' primer, a second PCR was run for about 6 to 11 cycles. From the 5' RACE reads, TCRdb called clonotypes with MiXCR, one entry per CDR3 protein. The sample lists 650,000 to 900,000 distinct CDR3 sequences, 62% occurring once. Whole-study results and caveats: Diversity of TCR beta per million T cells declined in a roughly linear way with age.

The receptor's source is a man aged 25 to 40 in good health. The specimen sequenced was blood.

The CDR3 sequence: CSARPTADTQYF. The CDR3, as DNA: TGCAGTGCCAGACCAACGGCAGATACGCAGTATTTT. The chain is built from TRBV20-1 and TRBJ2-3, with unresolved D. Germline CDR1 reads DFQATT; CDR2 reads SNEGSKA (reference sequence). The CDR3 loop spans 12 amino acids. V was cut by 6 bases and J by 4 bases, with 11 bases left in between.